This T cell receptor (beta chain) appears in the sequencing data of a study of shared clonotypes between healthy human individuals. Study at large: Each donor's CD8 memory used one plate, CD8 naive two, each CD4 subset three. Study-level findings and limits: Compared with memory subsets, naive subsets generally had larger estimated richness. Sampling used blood alone; tissue repertoires probably differ. When compared with the clonotypes that were shared by all four sorted-subset donors, the non-shared clonotypes turned out to have lower generation probabilities.

Only in-frame clones appear in the TCRdb table, and some are missing; sequencing was by immunoSEQ multiplex PCR. Here the sample spans 850,000 to 1,100,000 clones, 70% to 85% being singletons. Germline CDR1 SNHLY, CDR2 FYNNEI. The CDR3 contains 15 residues. V was pared by 7 bases and J by 4 bases, with 11 bases of the junction left unmatched. This clone was counted ten times or more. Antigen unknown. The gene calls are TRBV2 and TRBJ2-5, with 8 positions matching TRBD2. Input material: memory CD4+ T cells from PBMCs. Indicated subset: CD45RA-negative fraction. This sequence was found in a man younger than 30 in good health. Some clones in this sample may be carry-over from other donors' samples. The CDR3, as DNA: TGTGCCAGCACCCGGGCAGCGGGAGAGGTAGAGACCCAGTACTTC. Protein sequence: CASTRAAGEVETQYF.